The clone carrying this T cell receptor (beta chain) occurred many times. The data were obtained in a study of T-cell reconstitution after alpha-beta-depleted transplantation in children. The TCRbeta library incorporated unique molecular identifiers. A single record per CDR3 protein comes from TCRdb applying MiXCR to the PCR reads. The sample lists approximately 220,000 distinct CDR3 sequences, roughly 15% occurring once. The CDR3 covers 12 residues. V shed 6 bases and J shed 2 bases, with 8 bases lying between them. Germline V gene data show CDR1 as LGHDT and CDR2 as YNNKEL (reference sequence). The chain has TRBV3-1 and TRBJ2-7; D uncertain. This receptor was taken from a male patient aged 2 to 10 who had a stem cell transplant for acute lymphoblastic leukemia, so the T cells may come from the graft donor. The starting material was PBMCs, mostly from graft donor cells, obtained 360 days after TCRalphabeta/CD19-depleted stem cell transplant. The CDR3 nucleotides are TGTGCCAGCAGGGCCTCTCCCTACGAGCAGTACTTC. Translation gives CASRASPYEQYF.